This T cell receptor beta chain was found in a study of blood T cell repertoires in COVID-19 (dated by TCRdb to about 2020). Notes on the research overall: The collaborator samples originated in the United States, Italy and Spain and spanned the acute and convalescent phases of COVID-19. The prospective study material was composed of cDNA or gDNA derived from T cells, B-cell-depleted T cells, or PBMCs. Where available, HLA class I and class II types were obtained from metadata supplied by the sample provider rather than from assay-based typing. Sample metadata almost always included a de-identified subject ID, COVID-19 status, age in years and sex. Subjects who had been exposed to COVID-19, were actively infected with it, or had recovered from it provided the deeply sampled blood TCRbeta repertoires that made up the dataset. Samples came from the ongoing ImmuneRACE study (first 160 participants) plus 1,254 subjects from 6 global collaborators. The repertoires were made available in a free public database intended to serve as a resource for research on the immune response to SARS-CoV-2. Overall study outcomes, separate from this receptor: How much clinical and demographic metadata was included differed by source and by participant, and the metadata was provided uncurated.

A second Seattle source provided samples from volunteer blood donors who had recovered from COVID-19. The collaborating institutions used their own protocols to collect whole blood in K2EDTA tubes. For TCRbeta analysis, collaborators shipped samples as frozen whole blood, isolated PBMCs, or DNA extracted from either of those sample types. With respect to this clone: No antigen is known for it. One base away there is no much larger clone; base qualities are not given.

TCRbeta CDR3 regions were amplified from genomic DNA by means of the immunoSEQ Assay, a bias-controlled multiplex PCR. In the paper's pipeline: Nucleated cell counts per sample were estimated from amplification of reference gene primers within the assay. Sequence reads were collapsed and filtered to measure the absolute abundance of every unique TCRbeta CDR3 rearrangement. For each sample, productive Simpson clonality was calculated by taking the square root of Simpson's diversity index across productive rearrangements. TCRdb provides this immuneACCESS table in a form limited to in-frame rearrangements. Some clones are lacking; in checked studies, under half of them reflect an unresolved V gene, and why the rest are absent is not known. The V and J calls and the clone size are those of that table, but D and trimming were determined from the DNA. The sample data list roughly 350,000 clones, and more than 75% of these were observed just once. Approximately 3.5% of the sample comes from the top ten.

CDR1 is given as SNHLY and CDR2 as FYNNEI, both from the germline V gene. The junction shows trimming of 5 bases on V and 5 bases on J, and the gene matches do not reach 10 bases of it. The CDR3, from cysteine to phenylalanine, totals 15 residues. Solely the CDR3 DNA is kept, with 45 bases framed from the first base. The source is a woman aged 18 to 35 who had recovered from COVID-19. The chain links TRBV2 with TRBJ2-5, and 8 bases in between align with TRBD2. Sequencing was performed on peripheral blood. Here is the DNA: TGTGCCAGCAGTCCCGACCGGGAGGGATGGGAGACCCAGTACTTC. This is translated as CASSPDREGWETQYF. Here the CDR3 is joined to the reference TRBV2 and TRBJ2-5 genes, and the full variable domain is: EPEVTQTPSHQVTQMGQEVILRCVPISNHLYFYWYRQILGQKVEFLVSFYNNEISEKSEIFDDQFSVERPDGSNFTLKIRSTKLEDSAMYFCASSPDREGWETQYFGPGTRLLVL.